This T cell receptor beta chain was captured in a study of T cell responses to AZD1222 COVID-19 vaccine. The study's findings and limits: With two AZD1222 doses given, Spike-specific TCR breadth and depth both rose. Close to half of spike-specific TCRs reportedly recognize unmutated variant regions. Clonal diversity was possibly underestimated; the donors were predominantly white British and more often female.

The CDR3 consists of 12 residues. The V gene end was trimmed by 5 bases and the J gene end by 8 bases; junction bases not matched to a gene: 5. CDR1 and CDR2 (germline): LGHNT, FRNRAP. In regard to this clone: Its antigen is still unknown.

Clones were read by immunoSEQ multiplex PCR, and TCRdb kept only the in-frame ones, dropping some. The sample yields 85,000 to 130,000 clones, 93% seen once. The sequences come from peripheral blood, collected on day 0 of AZD1222 vaccination. V is TRBV12-5 and J is TRBJ1-2, with 7 bases lining up with TRBD1. This clonotype was obtained from an adult in good health. The CDR3, as DNA: TGTGCTAGTGGTCGGGACAGCATAGGCTACACCTTC. This encodes CASGRDSIGYTF.